This paragraph covers one T cell receptor (beta chain) sequence. The germline V and J ends were trimmed by 6 bases and 4 bases, with 12 bases remaining between them. Per the germline V gene, CDR1 is SGHTA and CDR2 is FQGTGA. The CDR3 loop spans 13 amino acids. This sample was taken from a study of blood T cell repertoires in COVID-19. Original processing notes: Scientists estimated how many nucleated cells there were by amplifying reference gene primers. The table came from immunoSEQ multiplex PCR; TCRdb's copy has only in-frame clones and leaves some out. V, J and clone size derive from that table, while D and trimming were established from the DNA sequence. The sample lists around 260,000 clones, 80% to 90% seen once, with around 0.84% in the top ten.

This clonotype was obtained from a young man with acute or convalescent COVID-19. V usage is TRBV7-3 and J usage is TRBJ1-2; a possible D gene is TRBD1 (6 bases). Sequencing was performed on peripheral blood. The CDR3 DNA reads TGTGCCAGCAGTATACAGGGAGTCTATGGCTACACCTTC. Translating it yields CASSIQGVYGYTF.